What follows are 29 T cell receptor beta chains derived from one specimen sequenced in a study of patients and donors after allogeneic stem cell transplantation. TCRdb analysed the RT-PCR reads with MiXCR anew, one entry per CDR3 protein. The data show 150,000 or so distinct CDR3 sequences, about a quarter seen once. The sequencing sample was made of blood, either unsorted or a sorted T cell fraction (not recorded which). The receptors shown here come from a human donor who was either an allogeneic HSCT recipient or a stem cell or donor lymphocyte infusion donor (not recorded which). It is not recorded whose cells these are; they may come from a transplant donor.

V gene TRBV12-3 or TRBV12-4 combines with J gene TRBJ2-6; tentatively, D is TRBD1 or TRBD2 (5 bases each). V dropped 7 bases and J dropped 0 bases, with 13 bases sitting between them. The CDR3 has 16 amino acids. CDR3 sequence reads: CASTISGRSGANVLTF. The CDR3 DNA sequence: TGTGCCAGCACCATTTCGGGGCGCTCTGGGGCCAACGTCCTGACTTTC.

The chain joins TRBV5-1 to TRBJ1-1; the D is unclear. CDR3 length: 14 residues. Between the trimmed V and J ends, which lost 0 bases and 5 bases, there was a span of 11 bases. Germline loops: CDR1 SGHRS, CDR2 YFSETQ. CDR3 nucleotides: TGCGCCAGCAGCTTGGGAGCTATCGGGACTGAAGCTTTCTTT. It codes for CASSLGAIGTEAFF.

This clonotype has just a few counts. Sequence at one end of the junction differs from germline and may be a read error. The chain couples TRBV5-1 to TRBJ1-1, with D uncertain. Germline lookup yields CDR1 SGHRS and CDR2 YFSETQ. This CDR3 region has 15 residues. The CDR3: CASSLAPGIGTEAFF. CDR3 DNA sequence: TGCGCCAGCAGTTTGGCCCCGGGGATCGGCACCGAAGCTTTCTTT.

The table lists this clonotype with a few counts. The V gene is TRBV4-3, the J gene TRBJ1-2; weak D call: TRBD1 (6 bases). Germline lookup yields CDR1 LGHNA and CDR2 YSLEER. Between the trimmed V and J ends, which lost 4 bases and 2 bases, there was a span of 20 bases. CDR3 size: 17 residues. The CDR3 sequence is CASSPDPGAFANYGYTF. For the CDR3, the DNA is TGCGCCAGCAGCCCAGACCCGGGGGCCTTCGCCAACTATGGCTACACCTTC.

This clonotype was picked up a small number of times. The rearrangement links TRBV28 to TRBJ2-1, with 11 nucleotides matching TRBD1. In germline, CDR1 is MDHEN, CDR2 SYDVKM. The CDR3 sequence is 18 residues long. V lost 2 bases to trimming and J lost 8 bases; unmatched junction nucleotides: 14. This CDR3 reads CASSLVAGGQGERDEQFF. Here the CDR3 DNA reads TGTGCCAGCAGTTTAGTCGCTGGGGGACAGGGGGAAAGGGATGAGCAGTTCTTC.

The CDR3 nucleotides read TGCAGTGCTAAACGGGCGGGAGGCTGGAAGTACTTC. Translation: CSAKRAGGWKYF. This sequence joins TRBV20-1 and TRBJ2-7; 8 bases fit TRBD2. Germline V gives CDR1 DFQATT, CDR2 SNEGSKA (reference sequence). The ends lost 4 bases at V and 11 bases at J; junction bases unmatched: 10. This CDR3 is 12 amino acids long.

The rearrangement links TRBV7-3 to TRBJ1-1, with D possibly being TRBD1 (5 bases). The CDR3 length is 15 residues. Trimming took off 5 bases at V and 1 base at J, with 14 bases between the two ends. Germline CDR1 SGHTA, CDR2 FQGTGA. CDR3 bases: TGTGCCAGCAGCCCCGGTCGGCAGGGGAACACTGAAGCTTTCTTT. This codes for CASSPGRQGNTEAFF.

The chain joins TRBV2 to TRBJ1-1; D might be TRBD1 (5 bases). With 3 bases removed from V and 7 bases from J, the gap between germline ends came to 9 bases. Germline assignment: CDR1 SNHLY and CDR2 FYNNEI. The CDR3 length is 12 residues. The CDR3 region is CASSDGTSEAFF. CDR3 nucleotides: TGTGCCAGCAGTGATGGGACGAGTGAAGCTTTCTTT.

The chain has TRBV6-2 or TRBV6-3 and TRBJ2-7; D not resolved. V was trimmed by 5 bases and J by 3 bases, leaving 8 bases between them. The length of the CDR3 is 12 residues. Germline CDR1 reads MNHEY; CDR2 reads SVGEGT. CDR3 DNA sequence: TGTGCCAGCAGTCCGGCGTTCTACGAGCAGTACTTC. It codes for CASSPAFYEQYF.

The rearrangement joins TRBV7-2 to TRBJ2-1, with D maybe TRBD2 (6 bases). Germline CDR1 is SGHTA and CDR2 is FQGNSA. There are 15 residues in the CDR3. Deletions cut 6 bases from V and 0 bases from J, with 12 bases between. Here the CDR3 reads CASRRGTFSYNEQFF. The CDR3 DNA reads as TGTGCCAGCAGGCGCGGGACTTTCTCCTACAATGAGCAGTTCTTC.

This clonotype was counted only a few times. The chain links TRBV5-1 to TRBJ1-1; the match to TRBD1 covers 9 bases. Unmatched junction bases numbered 4, after V lost 3 bases and J lost 7 bases. The length of the CDR3 is 13 residues. The V gene's germline CDR1 is SGHRS and CDR2 YFSETQ. The CDR3 DNA follows: TGCGCCAGCAGCTCTACAGGGGGCATTGAAGCTTTCTTT. Its translation: CASSSTGGIEAFF.

The chain employs TRBV5-1 and TRBJ1-3; maybe TRBD1 (5 bases). This CDR3 region has 15 residues. V lost 1 base, J lost 1 base, and 9 bases lay in between. From germline, CDR1 is SGHRS and CDR2 YFSETQ. The CDR3 is CASSLQGNSGNTIYF. CDR3 in DNA: TGCGCCAGCAGCTTGCAGGGCAATTCTGGAAACACCATATATTTT.

The J gene is TRBJ2-4, the V gene TRBV20-1, with 7 nucleotides matching TRBD2. Germline V gene lookup returns CDR1 DFQATT and CDR2 SNEGSKA (reference sequence). The CDR3 runs to 14 residues. The V segment lost 3 bases and the J segment 5 bases; nucleotides outside the gene matches: 7. The CDR3 sequence is CSASDIAGQNIQYF. In DNA form, the CDR3 reads TGCAGTGCTAGTGACATAGCGGGCCAAAACATTCAGTACTTC.

V gene TRBV5-1 combines with J gene TRBJ2-3; D is unresolved. Germline V CDR1 and CDR2: SGHRS, YFSETQ. The CDR3 loop spans 12 amino acids. Deletions cut 4 bases from V and 10 bases from J, with 13 bases between. The CDR3 DNA is TGCGCCAGCAGCGCGGAGACTTTGGCGCAGTATTTT. Its protein is CASSAETLAQYF.

This clonotype showed up just a few times. This sequence joins TRBV7-9 and TRBJ2-3; D unresolved. There are 15 residues in the CDR3. Germline V gene lookup returns CDR1 SEHNR and CDR2 FQNEAQ (reference sequence). V was cut by 0 bases and J by 5 bases, with 12 bases left in between. The DNA for the CDR3 is TGTGCCAGCAGCTTAGCCGGCCCCTGGGGAGATACGCAGTATTTT. Protein sequence: CASSLAGPWGDTQYF.

This clonotype was seen a handful of times. This chain uses TRBV12-3 or TRBV12-4 with TRBJ1-3; D remains unclear. CDR3 length equals 12 residues. The V and J ends lost 7 bases and 16 bases respectively, with 20 bases between them. CDR3: CASTLDLLRRYF. As DNA, the CDR3 is TGTGCCAGCACCCTCGACCTCTTACGGCGGTATTTT.

In its sample, this clonotype was seen a few times. The genes are TRBV10-3 and TRBJ2-2; perhaps TRBD1 as D (5 bases). V lost 6 bases and J lost 0, with 11 bases in between. CDR3 length: 15 residues. CDR1 ENHRY and CDR2 SYGVKD come from the germline V gene. CDR3 bases: TGTGCCATCAGAGGACGGACACCGAACACCGGGGAGCTGTTTTTT. Its protein product is CAIRGRTPNTGELFF.

The chain recombines TRBV12-3 or TRBV12-4 with TRBJ2-5, with TRBD2 as a possible D gene (6 bases). Trimming pared 4 bases from V and 4 bases from J, leaving 13 bases between. The CDR3 runs to 14 residues. For the CDR3, the DNA is TGTGCCAGCAGTTGGCGGGATGGGCTAGAGACCCAGTACTTC. Amino acid sequence: CASSWRDGLETQYF.

This chain links TRBV20-1 with TRBJ2-7, with D perhaps assigned TRBD1 or TRBD2 (6 bases each). This CDR3 is built from 15 residues. Germline V CDR1 and CDR2: DFQATT, SNEGSKA (reference sequence). The ends were cut back, 1 base at V and 7 bases at J, with 20 bases in the middle. The CDR3 here is CSARVPEPGAEEQYF. CDR3 nucleotides: TGCAGTGCTAGAGTTCCTGAACCGGGGGCGGAGGAGCAGTACTTC.

In its sample, this clonotype was seen a few times. The chain couples TRBV20-1 to TRBJ1-1; unclear D gene. Germline V CDR1 and CDR2: DFQATT, SNEGSKA (reference sequence). The CDR3 has 15 amino acids. The CDR3 DNA follows: TGCAGCGTAGGTGGCGTCGACCGAGGAATCACTGAAGCTTTCTTT. This translates into CSVGGVDRGITEAFF.

The rearrangement links TRBV5-5 to TRBJ2-3; D might be TRBD1 (6 bases). CDR3 length equals 16 residues. Between the trimmed V and J ends, which lost 3 bases and 1 base, there was a span of 15 bases. Germline-derived CDR1 and CDR2 are SGHKS and YYEKEE (reference sequence). The CDR3: CASSYWAGVRTDTQYF. The CDR3 bases are TGTGCCAGCAGCTACTGGGCAGGGGTTCGCACAGATACGCAGTATTTT.

The chain employs TRBV10-3 and TRBJ2-7; 7 bases fit TRBD1. The CDR3 totals 13 residues. V trimming: 9 bases; J trimming: 6 bases; junction bases outside the gene matches: 11. Germline assignment: CDR1 ENHRY and CDR2 SYGVKD. The CDR3 protein is CAIELTGQGEQYF. The CDR3 bases are TGTGCCATTGAACTGACAGGGCAGGGCGAGCAGTACTTC.

This clonotype has just a few counts. This sequence joins TRBV5-1 and TRBJ2-1; no clear D. The germline gives CDR1 SGHRS, CDR2 YFSETQ. The CDR3 runs to 16 residues. V was clipped by 4 bases and J by 3 bases, with 17 bases between them. CDR3 sequence reads: CASSPLRIRVYNEQFF. The CDR3 nucleotides read TGCGCCAGCAGCCCCCTCCGTATTCGGGTCTACAATGAGCAGTTCTTC.

The V and J genes are TRBV11-2 and TRBJ2-1; a possible D gene is TRBD2 (5 bases). The CDR3 covers 17 residues. From germline, CDR1 is SGHAT and CDR2 FQNNGV. The V end was cut by 5 bases, the J end by 0 bases, with 17 bases between. The CDR3 here is CASSPRVATSSYNEQFF. The DNA for the CDR3 is TGTGCCAGCAGCCCCCGGGTAGCGACGAGCTCCTACAATGAGCAGTTCTTC.

The chain is built from TRBV20-1 and TRBJ1-6; weak D call: TRBD1 (6 bases). The ends were cut back, 4 bases at V and 7 bases at J, with 20 bases in the middle. The CDR3 runs 16 residues. The germline CDR1 and CDR2 sequences are DFQATT and SNEGSKA (reference sequence). CDR3: CSAIKSGQGPNSPLHF. CDR3 coding DNA: TGCAGTGCTATCAAGTCGGGGCAGGGGCCGAATTCACCCCTCCACTTT.

The chain links TRBV30 to TRBJ1-1; D gene uncertain. Germline loops: CDR1 GTSNPN, CDR2 SVGIG (reference sequence). This CDR3 has 13 residues. V shed 1 base and J shed 6 bases, with 12 bases lying between them. CDR3 residues: CAWSGPTVPEAFF. CDR3 in DNA: TGTGCCTGGAGTGGTCCTACAGTTCCTGAAGCTTTCTTT.

This clonotype occurred a few times. The chain carries TRBV18 and TRBJ2-1; TRBD1 might be the D (5 bases). Germline values: CDR1 KGHSH, CDR2 LQKENI. The length of the CDR3 is 15 residues. Trimming removed 1 base at V and 6 bases at J, with 13 bases between. The CDR3 bases are TGTGCCAGCTCACCACGGCCCGATAGGGGCAATGAGCAGTTCTTC. This codes for CASSPRPDRGNEQFF.

This sequence joins TRBV3-1 and TRBJ1-1; 7 bases line up with TRBD1. Per germline, CDR1 LGHDT and CDR2 YNNKEL (reference sequence). V shed 5 bases, J shed 4 bases, and the junction held 10 bases outside the gene matches. CDR3 length: 15 residues. CDR3 sequence reads: CASSNRQGGVTEAFF. DNA for the CDR3: TGTGCCAGCAGCAACAGACAGGGCGGGGTCACTGAAGCTTTCTTT.

This rearrangement joins TRBV6-5 to TRBJ1-1; D might be TRBD1 (6 bases). V was trimmed by 2 bases and J by 4 bases, leaving 8 bases between them. Germline V gene sequence: CDR1 MNHEY, CDR2 SVGAGI. The CDR3 contains 13 residues. DNA for the CDR3: TGTGCCAGCAGTTACACAGGGTTCACTGAAGCTTTCTTT. It yields the protein CASSYTGFTEAFF.